This TCR beta chain is from a study of T cells in Graves' hyperthyroidism and ophthalmopathy. Overall study results and limits: Most clonotypes expanded in the thyroid (above 0.001) were also present in blood. Model predictions of ophthalmopathy came a median about 6.3 months before onset.

About this clonotype itself: The antigen is not known.

With 3 bases removed from V and 1 base from J, the gap between germline ends came to 14 bases. Germline assignment: CDR1 GTSNPN and CDR2 SVGIG (reference sequence). This CDR3 has 15 amino acids. It was RNA transcripts that yielded the amplified TCR beta CDR3 regions. The study used the HTBI primer set for a first-round RT-PCR of the TCR CDR3. In TCRdb, the multiplex PCR reads were re-called with MiXCR into one record per CDR3 protein. The table has approximately 350,000 distinct CDR3 sequences, approximately 16% seen once. The TCR comes from a woman aged 55-69 years with Graves' ophthalmopathy. Input material: blood. The chain employs TRBV30 and TRBJ2-3; D is undetermined. The CDR3 loop reads CAWRVDTGGTDTQYF. Written as DNA, the CDR3 is TGTGCCTGGAGGGTTGACACGGGCGGCACAGATACGCAGTATTTT.